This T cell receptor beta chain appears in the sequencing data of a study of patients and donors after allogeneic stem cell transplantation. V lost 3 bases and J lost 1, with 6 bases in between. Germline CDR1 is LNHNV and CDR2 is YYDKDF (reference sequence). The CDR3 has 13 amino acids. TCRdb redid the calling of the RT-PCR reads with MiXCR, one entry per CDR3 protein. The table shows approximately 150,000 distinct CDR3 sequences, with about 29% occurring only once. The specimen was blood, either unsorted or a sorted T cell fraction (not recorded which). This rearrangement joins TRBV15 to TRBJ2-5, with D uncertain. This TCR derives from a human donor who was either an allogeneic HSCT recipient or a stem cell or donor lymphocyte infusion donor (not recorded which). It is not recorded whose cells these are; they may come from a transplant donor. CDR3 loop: CATSRSVQETQYF. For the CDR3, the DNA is TGTGCCACCAGCAGGTCAGTCCAAGAGACCCAGTACTTC.